The clone carrying this T cell receptor beta chain was recorded once. Its target is unknown. Reverse transcription of about 0.5 to 1 ug RNA was performed with random hexamers. Amplification of TCR beta CDR3 across 54 Vbeta and 13 Jbeta was performed with immunoSEQ multiplex PCR. From the immunoSEQ multiplex PCR reads, TCRdb called clonotypes with MiXCR, one entry per CDR3 protein. The data hold tens of thousands of distinct CDR3 sequences, with 85% to 95% observed a single time. The data were obtained in a study of CD8 T cells in Susac syndrome. Sequencing of TCR beta was undertaken in CD8+ and CD4+ T cells derived from blood. Negative magnetic isolation gave CD8+ and CD4+ cells; FACS enriched CD8+ TEMRA. General study points: In total CD8+ repertoires, 15 to 20 Susac-specific public clones were found, and CD8+ TEMRA repertoires had a few.

The receptor's source is a human donor with Susac syndrome. Sequencing was carried out using CD8+ T cells from PBMCs.

The CDR3 DNA reads as TGTGCCAGCAGCACGTCAGACTCCTACAATGAGCAGTTCTTC. Residues: CASSTSDSYNEQFF. The chain carries TRBV9 and TRBJ2-1; D is unclear. The CDR3 runs to 14 residues. Trimming removed 4 bases at V and 0 bases at J, with 8 bases between. CDR1 is SGDLS and CDR2 is YYNGEE in the germline V gene.